This entry lists 8 T cell receptor beta chains sequenced from one sample in a study of molecular identifiers for immune sequencing clone quantification. TCRdb itself ran the PCR reads through MiXCR, one entry per CDR3 protein. The table has more than 550,000 distinct CDR3 sequences, over 25% seen once. The source material was naive CD8+ T cells from blood, with Jurkat cell RNA spiked in. Subset: FACS-sorted CD8+CD4-CCR7+CD45RA+ naive T cells. The receptors here all came from a human donor in good health. Some libraries in this study had Jurkat cell RNA spiked in.

The chain links TRBV27 to TRBJ2-3; maybe TRBD1 (5 bases). Germline V gives CDR1 MNHEY, CDR2 SMNVEV (reference sequence). The CDR3 totals 15 residues. V lost 2 bases to trimming and J lost 4 bases, with 13 bases between them. For the CDR3, the DNA is TGTGCCAGCAGTTTACAGGGCCTCCACGCAGATACGCAGTATTTT. It codes for CASSLQGLHADTQYF.

The V gene is TRBV20-1, the J gene TRBJ2-7; D is tentatively TRBD1 or TRBD2 (5 bases each). Between the trimmed V and J ends, which lost 0 bases and 3 bases, there was a span of 9 bases. CDR3 length equals 13 residues. Germline CDR1 and CDR2: DFQATT and SNEGSKA (reference sequence). CDR3 DNA: TGCAGTGCTAGAGAAGGGACCGACTACGAGCAGTACTTC. Its translation is CSAREGTDYEQYF.

Regarding this clonotype: A read error may be the cause here, since a much bigger clone is one base away. V gene TRBV6-6 combines with J gene TRBJ2-3, with D hard to call. Looked up from germline, CDR1 is MNHNY and CDR2 is SVGAGI (reference sequence). The CDR3 runs 13 residues. The CDR3: CASGYPDGDTQYF. The CDR3 coding sequence is TGTGCCAGCGGTTACCCGGACGGCGATACGCAGTATTTT.

This CDR3 is CASSPRRTAANYGYTF. The CDR3 nucleotides read TGTGCCAGCAGCCCCCGACGGACAGCCGCCAACTATGGCTACACCTTC. The chain recombines TRBV14 with TRBJ1-2; TRBD1 might be the D (6 bases). Trimming removed 4 bases at V and 2 bases at J, with 17 bases between. The CDR3 spans 16 residues. Germline V lookup: CDR1 SGHDN, CDR2 FVKESK.

This chain links TRBV4-2 with TRBJ1-5; no clear D. The CDR3 covers 16 residues. V lost 0 bases and J lost 0, with 9 bases in between. In germline, CDR1 is LGHNA, CDR2 YNFKEQ. CDR3 sequence: CASSQEPRDSNQPQHF. The CDR3 region has the DNA TGTGCCAGCAGCCAAGAACCGCGGGATAGCAATCAGCCCCAGCATTTT.

Of note for this clonotype: No conserved phenylalanine or tryptophan is present at the end of the CDR3, so a read error is the likely explanation. V and J are TRBV7-3 and TRBJ1-5; the D is unclear. The CDR3 contains 15 residues. Per germline, CDR1 SGHTA and CDR2 FQGTGA. DNA of the CDR3: TGTGCCAGCAGCTTAACGGGAGGTGGCAATCGGCCCCAGCATATT. Protein product: CASSLTGGGNRPQHI.

This clonotype was found many times. The chain carries TRBV28 and TRBJ2-7; D may be TRBD1 (6 bases). The CDR3 runs to 15 residues. The V end lost 7 bases, the J end lost 3 bases, and 19 bases lay between the germline ends. Germline V gene lookup returns CDR1 MDHEN and CDR2 SYDVKM. This chain's CDR3 is CASNDRSVGVYEQYF. The CDR3 coding sequence is TGTGCCAGCAATGACAGGTCGGTCGGGGTCTACGAGCAGTACTTC.

The chain combines TRBV3-1 with TRBJ2-1, with 8 positions matching TRBD1. This CDR3 spans 15 amino acids. From germline, CDR1 is LGHDT and CDR2 YNNKEL (reference sequence). V gave up 1 base and J gave up 8 bases; unmatched junction bases: 7. Here the CDR3 DNA reads TGTGCCAGCAGCCAAGCGAGCAGGGGGCTTGATGAGCAGTTCTTC. It codes for CASSQASRGLDEQFF.